The 6 T cell receptor beta chains below were found in one sample sequenced in a study of blood T cell repertoires in COVID-19. Profiling relied on immunoSEQ multiplex PCR, and the TCRdb table lists in-frame clones only, not all of them. The sample consists of more than 200,000 clones, 70% to 90% of them appearing once. What was sequenced was peripheral blood. These receptors all stem from a middle-aged man with acute or convalescent COVID-19.

This clone showed up just once. The CDR3 nucleotides read TGTGCCAGCAGTTACCCTATTCGGGACAGGAAGGGCGGCTCTTGGAATGAGCAGTTCTTC. It translates to CASSYPIRDRKGGSWNEQFF. The V gene is TRBV3-1 (or the pseudogene TRBV3-2), the J gene TRBJ2-1; 8 bases match TRBD1. With V trimmed by 6 bases and J by 7 bases, 26 bases remained unmatched. This CDR3 comprises 20 residues. Germline CDR1 and CDR2: LGHDT and YNNKEL (reference sequence).

V usage is TRBV5-1 and J usage is TRBJ1-2; D is undetermined. CDR3 length: 13 amino acids. Germline V gives CDR1 SGHRS, CDR2 YFSETQ. V lost 1 base, J lost 8 bases, and 12 bases lay in between. The CDR3 DNA reads as TGCGCCAGCAGCTTGACGGTGGGGAGCGGCTACACCTTC. This encodes CASSLTVGSGYTF.

The J gene is TRBJ2-5, the V gene TRBV4-1; 9 bases fit TRBD1. Germline CDR1 and CDR2: MGHRA and YSYEKL. V lost 3 bases and J lost 4; bases outside the gene matches: 3. This CDR3 has 14 amino acids. CDR3 in amino acids: CASSHEQGAETQYF. The DNA for the CDR3 is TGCGCCAGCAGCCATGAACAGGGGGCAGAGACCCAGTACTTC.

The chain couples TRBV6-6 to TRBJ1-2; maybe TRBD1 (5 bases). Germline CDR1 MNHNY, CDR2 SVGAGI (reference sequence). Deletions cut 0 bases from V and 0 bases from J, with 8 bases between. The CDR3 extends over 15 amino acids. CDR3 sequence: CASSYSPGSNYGYTF. CDR3 DNA: TGTGCCAGCAGTTACTCTCCAGGGTCTAACTATGGCTACACCTTC.

This chain links TRBV27 with TRBJ1-1, with a weak D call TRBD1 (5 bases). Germline lookup yields CDR1 MNHEY and CDR2 SMNVEV (reference sequence). The V end lost 8 bases, the J end lost 3 bases, and 28 bases lay between the germline ends. CDR3 length: 18 residues. The CDR3: CASRGFGQGLGVDTEAFF. CDR3 nucleotides: TGTGCCAGCCGAGGATTTGGGCAGGGCTTGGGTGTTGACACTGAAGCTTTCTTT.

V is TRBV6-8 and J is TRBJ2-1; 9 bases are a match to TRBD2. The germline V gene has CDR1 MNHGY and CDR2 SAAAGT. V lost 9 bases, J lost 9 bases, and 24 bases stayed unmatched. The CDR3 runs 18 residues. The CDR3 spells CARPRASGKVFVVVEQFF. As DNA, the CDR3 is TGTGCCAGACCTCGGGCTAGCGGGAAGGTTTTTGTGGTGGTTGAGCAGTTCTTC.